This record covers a single TCR beta chain. This sample stems from a study of T cell changes during pregnancy in multiple sclerosis. The repertoire was sequenced with immunoSEQ multiplex PCR; TCRdb's copy has only in-frame clones and lacks some. Found here are about 100,000 clones, around 94% of them singletons; the top ten hold 1% to 1.5%. The CDR3 loop spans 14 amino acids. The germline V gene encodes CDR1 MRHNA and CDR2 SNTAGT. The V and J ends lost 5 bases and 0 bases respectively, with 8 bases between them. The chain recombines TRBV6-4 with TRBJ2-1; D remains unclear. The source of this sequence is a female donor with multiple sclerosis, enrolled in a pregnancy study. The material was peripheral blood, obtained in the second trimester of pregnancy. For the CDR3, the DNA is TGTGCCAGCAGTTCAGAAAGCTCCTACAATGAGCAGTTCTTC. Translation gives CASSSESSYNEQFF.